These 14 T cell receptor beta chains were sequenced from one sample in a study of beta chain features in type 1 diabetes. The isolated RNA, all of it, was reverse transcribed, so expressed TCRB transcripts were what got sequenced. The data were produced by immunoSEQ multiplex PCR, yet TCRdb's version contains in-frame clones alone and is incomplete. The sample yields 430,000 or so clones, about an eighth seen once. The sequenced sample was naive CD4+ T cells from blood. These receptors all come from a woman aged 18-29 years in good health.

The chain is built from TRBV27 and TRBJ1-1, with a tentative D call TRBD1 (6 bases). Germline loops: CDR1 MNHEY, CDR2 SMNVEV (reference sequence). V lost 7 bases, J lost 6 bases, and 18 bases lay in between. CDR3 length: 14 residues. The chain's CDR3 is CASNIDRSSAEAFF. In DNA, the CDR3 is TGTGCCAGCAACATAGACAGGTCTAGTGCTGAAGCTTTCTTT.

The chain uses TRBV6-5 and TRBJ2-5; 7 bases align to TRBD2. The V segment lost 4 bases and the J segment 10 bases; nucleotides outside the gene matches: 3. Germline V lookup: CDR1 MNHEY, CDR2 SVGAGI. This CDR3 is built from 11 residues. For the CDR3, the DNA is TGTGCCAGCAGTTTGGGGGGGAACCAGTACTTC. It specifies CASSLGGNQYF.

This clone was recorded a few times. This sequence joins TRBV19 and TRBJ2-5; D is ambiguous. The CDR3 sequence is 15 residues long. The ends were cut back, 6 bases at V and 2 bases at J, with 16 bases in the middle. Germline-derived CDR1 and CDR2 are LNHDA and SQIVND (reference sequence). For the CDR3, the DNA is TGTGCCAGTAGCCACCAAGGCGCAGGACAAGAGACCCAGTACTTC. This gives the protein CASSHQGAGQETQYF.

The chain links TRBV6-5 to TRBJ2-2, with unresolved D. Germline V CDR1 and CDR2: MNHEY, SVGAGI. The CDR3 runs to 16 residues. V lost 0 bases and J 5 bases, leaving 13 bases between the germline ends. The DNA of the CDR3 is TGTGCCAGCAGTTACTCGTTCAGAAGGCGGACCGGGGAGCTGTTTTTT. Encoded protein: CASSYSFRRRTGELFF.

The chain combines TRBV2 with TRBJ2-1; no clear D gene. From germline, CDR1 is SNHLY and CDR2 FYNNEI. V dropped 2 bases and J dropped 5 bases, with 13 bases sitting between them. This CDR3 spans 15 amino acids. As DNA, the CDR3 is TGTGCCAGCAGTGAACTCCCCCCCCAAGACAATGAGCAGTTCTTC. Protein product: CASSELPPQDNEQFF.

A few counts support this clone. V is TRBV7-2 and J is TRBJ2-7; D uncertain. This CDR3 is 14 amino acids long. Germline loops: CDR1 SGHTA, CDR2 FQGNSA. V lost 5 bases and J 5 bases, leaving 16 bases between the germline ends. This chain's CDR3 is CASSQPGQVHEQYF. Written as DNA, the CDR3 is TGTGCCAGCAGCCAACCTGGCCAGGTCCACGAGCAGTACTTC.

This clone showed up just once. The chain combines TRBV6-5 with TRBJ2-7; TRBD1 is a possible D gene (6 bases). Looked up from germline, CDR1 is MNHEY and CDR2 is SVGAGI. V lost 3 bases and J 3 bases, leaving 15 bases between the germline ends. This CDR3 has 15 amino acids. This chain's CDR3 is CASSYFPGAIYEQYF. The CDR3 DNA sequence: TGTGCCAGCAGTTATTTTCCAGGGGCCATCTACGAGCAGTACTTC.

This clone was seen only a few times. V is TRBV2 and J is TRBJ2-1, with D unclear. The CDR3 covers 12 residues. Germline V gives CDR1 SNHLY, CDR2 FYNNEI. Trimming shortened V by 2 bases and J by 8 bases, and 7 bases separated the two germline ends. CDR3 residues: CASSELSDEQFF. The CDR3 bases are TGTGCCAGCAGTGAATTGTCAGATGAGCAGTTCTTC.

This chain connects TRBV7-2 to TRBJ2-7, with 9 nucleotides matching TRBD1. This CDR3 is built from 16 residues. The V and J ends lost 4 bases and 1 base, in that order; junction bases with no gene match: 8. Germline CDR1 reads SGHTA; CDR2 reads FQGNSA. The CDR3 DNA reads TGTGCCAGCAGCTATACCGGGACAGGGAGGTCCTACGAGCAGTACTTC. As protein: CASSYTGTGRSYEQYF.

This clone was seen only a few times. V gene TRBV4-2 combines with J gene TRBJ1-5; weak D call: TRBD1 (5 bases). V lost 1 base to trimming and J lost 4 bases, with 8 bases between them. Germline V gives CDR1 LGHNA, CDR2 YNFKEQ. The CDR3 covers 14 residues. CDR3 region: CASSQVRENQPQHF. DNA for the CDR3: TGTGCCAGCAGCCAAGTCAGGGAGAATCAGCCCCAGCATTTT.

The genes are TRBV29-1 and TRBJ2-3, with D possibly matching TRBD1 (5 bases). The V gene's germline CDR1 is SQVTM and CDR2 ANQGSEA. This CDR3 has 14 residues. The V end was cut by 5 bases, the J end by 6 bases, with 18 bases between. In nucleotides, the CDR3 is TGCAGCGTTCAGGCAGGGCTCTTACAGGATACGCAGTATTTT. Translated, it gives CSVQAGLLQDTQYF.

The chain has TRBV7-2 and TRBJ2-1; no definite D call. CDR3 length: 12 residues. Per germline, CDR1 SGHTA and CDR2 FQGNSA. Deletions cut 5 bases from V and 8 bases from J, with 10 bases between. The CDR3: CASSRIGDEQFF. The CDR3 bases are TGTGCCAGCAGCCGAATTGGCGATGAGCAGTTCTTC.

This clone has just a few counts. The CDR3 region is CASSRGLAGGTDTQYF. The CDR3, as DNA: TGTGCCAGCAGCCGCGGACTAGCGGGGGGCACAGATACGCAGTATTTT. The rearrangement uses TRBV14 and TRBJ2-3, with 13 bases that match TRBD2. The CDR3 length is 16 residues. Germline CDR1 SGHDN, CDR2 FVKESK. With 4 bases clipped from V and 1 base from J, the junction kept 2 bases outside the gene matches.

This clone has just a few counts. The chain has TRBV9 and TRBJ2-1, with TRBD2 as a possible D gene (7 bases). Germline V gives CDR1 SGDLS, CDR2 YYNGEE. Trimming left V 4 bases short and J 1 base short, with 18 bases between. The CDR3 spans 17 residues. This chain's CDR3 is CASSPRARGLSYNEQFF. For the CDR3, the DNA is TGTGCCAGCAGCCCCCGGGCGCGGGGGCTTTCCTACAATGAGCAGTTCTTC.